The 24 T cell receptor beta chains below were found in one sample sequenced in a study of Graves' ophthalmopathy and Graves' hyperthyroidism (dated by TCRdb to the late 2010s). The run used an Illumina HiSeq 2000. TCR beta CDR3 regions were amplified from RNA transcripts for repertoire sequencing. The first round of RT-PCR was done with HTBI primers and the Qiagen OneStep RT-PCR kit, and was followed by a second round of multiplex PCR, then size selection and purification. TCRdb's own reprocessing of the public reads used fastp at Q25 and MiXCR and kept productive beta chains. CDR3 protein duplicates are merged, each entry listing the most common genes and DNA. The sample table holds around 520,000 distinct CDR3 sequences, of which about 35% were seen once. The ten largest clones capture 3.5% to 5% of the sample. The sequencing input was peripheral blood or thyroid tissue (not recorded which). The receptor source for this set is an adult man with Graves' hyperthyroidism.

The table lists this clonotype with many counts. The chain employs TRBV7-9 and TRBJ2-6, with TRBD1 identical over 10 bases. This CDR3 spans 18 amino acids. Losses at the gene ends were 4 bases for V and 0 bases for J; bases not matched to a gene: 6. Germline V gene data show CDR1 as SEHNR and CDR2 as FQNEAQ (reference sequence). DNA of the CDR3: TGTGCCAGCAGCTGGGACAGGGGACGGATCTCTGGGGCCAACGTCCTGACTTTC. It encodes CASSWDRGRISGANVLTF.

This chain joins TRBV28 and TRBJ2-2; D uncertain. The CDR3 has 14 residues. V gave up 7 bases and J gave up 6 bases, with 15 bases separating them. CDR1 and CDR2 from the germline V gene are MDHEN and SYDVKM. The CDR3 DNA follows: TGTGCCAGCACCGTGATAAGTCCACCCGGGGAGCTGTTTTTT. Its translation is CASTVISPPGELFF.

There are a few counts of this clonotype. The V gene is TRBV6-5, the J gene TRBJ2-2; D possibly corresponds to TRBD1 (5 bases). V was clipped by 7 bases and J by 0 bases, with 12 bases between them. Germline V gene lookup returns CDR1 MNHEY and CDR2 SVGAGI. The CDR3 runs 15 residues. The CDR3, as DNA: TGTGCCAGCATACAGGATCCTGCGAACACCGGGGAGCTGTTTTTT. Its protein product is CASIQDPANTGELFF.

This clonotype has more than one count but fewer than ten. V is TRBV5-4 and J is TRBJ2-2; D gene ambiguous. The ends were cut back, 4 bases at V and 1 base at J, with 11 bases in the middle. The CDR3 runs 15 residues. Germline assignment: CDR1 SGHNT and CDR2 YYREEE (reference sequence). CDR3 in amino acids: CASSHRAGNTGELFF. CDR3 bases: TGTGCCAGCAGCCATCGAGCCGGGAACACCGGGGAGCTGTTTTTT.

The V and J genes are TRBV10-3 and TRBJ2-2, with TRBD2 identical over 8 bases. The junction had 8 bases not matched to a gene; V was cut back by 10 bases and J by 4 bases. This CDR3 spans 14 amino acids. Germline-derived CDR1 and CDR2 are ENHRY and SYGVKD. The CDR3 loop reads CASTAGVGTGELFF. Written as DNA, the CDR3 is TGTGCCAGTACAGCGGGGGTGGGCACCGGGGAGCTGTTTTTT.

The V call is TRBV19, the J call TRBJ2-3, with D uncertain. This CDR3 is built from 15 residues. Germline-derived CDR1 and CDR2 are LNHDA and SQIVND (reference sequence). V lost 3 bases, J lost 0 bases, and 10 bases lay in between. CDR3: CASSIGSSSTDTQYF. DNA of the CDR3: TGTGCCAGTAGTATCGGATCAAGTAGCACAGATACGCAGTATTTT.

The chain uses TRBV20-1 and TRBJ1-6; D ambiguous. Between the trimmed V and J ends, which lost 1 base and 6 bases, there was a span of 10 bases. Germline V CDR1 and CDR2: DFQATT, SNEGSKA (reference sequence). CDR3 length: 14 residues. The CDR3 here is CSARGGSLNSPLHF. In nucleotides, the CDR3 is TGCAGTGCTAGAGGCGGGAGCCTTAATTCACCCCTCCACTTT.

Concerning this clonotype itself: This may be a read error: a much more frequent sequence differs by one nucleotide. This chain joins TRBV7-9 and TRBJ2-7; the D gene could be TRBD1 or TRBD2 (5 bases each). In germline, CDR1 is SEHNR, CDR2 FQNEAQ (reference sequence). There are 14 residues in the CDR3. V gave up 4 bases and J gave up 6 bases, with 16 bases separating them. The CDR3 here is CASSYRGRVSEQYF. The CDR3 nucleotides read TGTGCCAGCAGCTACCGGGGCAGGGTAAGCGAGCAGTACTTC.

This clonotype was recorded only once. J is TRBJ1-5 and V is TRBV20-1; perhaps TRBD1 as D (5 bases). Germline CDR1 DFQATT, CDR2 SNEGSKA (reference sequence). The length of the CDR3 is 12 residues. V dropped 2 bases and J dropped 5 bases, with 7 bases sitting between them. The CDR3 loop is CSARRTYQPQHF. The CDR3 coding sequence is TGCAGTGCTAGACGGACATATCAGCCCCAGCATTTT.

A few counts support this clonotype. The chain couples TRBV12-3 or TRBV12-4 to TRBJ1-4; the D gene is possibly TRBD1 (6 bases). The CDR3 covers 17 residues. The V end lost 4 bases, the J end lost 1 base, and 16 bases lay between the germline ends. The CDR3 DNA reads TGTGCCAGCAGTTACCCACAGGGTAGGATAACTAATGAAAAACTGTTTTTT. It is translated as CASSYPQGRITNEKLFF.

The CDR3 DNA sequence: TGTGCCACCAGCAGAGATCTACTTGGGGGGCAGGGTGAGCAGTTCTTC. As protein: CATSRDLLGGQGEQFF. The rearrangement uses TRBV15 and TRBJ2-1; D is tentatively TRBD1 or TRBD2 (6 bases each). The CDR3 has 16 amino acids. The germline V gene has CDR1 LNHNV and CDR2 YYDKDF (reference sequence). The ends were cut back, 0 bases at V and 9 bases at J, with 18 bases in the middle.

This clonotype has ten or more counts. The chain is built from TRBV7-9 and TRBJ2-5, with D tentatively TRBD1 or TRBD2 (5 bases each). This CDR3 is 16 amino acids long. Germline CDR1 SEHNR, CDR2 FQNEAQ (reference sequence). Trimming cost V 5 bases and J 2 bases, with 18 bases left between them. The CDR3: CASSPTGHGIQETQYF. The DNA of the CDR3 is TGTGCCAGCAGCCCTACTGGACACGGGATTCAAGAGACCCAGTACTTC.

This clonotype was seen repeatedly, ten times or more. The V call is TRBV6-1, the J call TRBJ1-1; D gene uncertain. The V end lost 10 bases, the J end lost 1 base, and 16 bases lay between the germline ends. Germline V gene sequence: CDR1 MNHNS, CDR2 SASEGT. The CDR3 runs to 14 residues. The DNA for the CDR3 is TGTGCCACCGACTCGGGAGGCACGAACACTGAAGCTTTCTTT. Translated: CATDSGGTNTEAFF.

This clonotype came up many times. The rearrangement links TRBV5-1 to TRBJ2-7; D possibly corresponds to TRBD1 (6 bases). V shed 0 bases and J shed 6 bases, with 16 bases lying between them. The CDR3 extends over 15 amino acids. Germline V CDR1 and CDR2: SGHRS, YFSETQ. The CDR3 region has the DNA TGCGCCAGCAGCTTGGCGGGACACCCGAGTGGCGAGCAGTACTTC. It specifies CASSLAGHPSGEQYF. Looking up the rest from reference TRBV5-1 and TRBJ2-7 gives the full variable domain: KAGVTQTPRYLIKTRGQQVTLSCSPISGHRSVSWYQQTPGQGLQFLFEYFSETQRNKGNFPGRFSGRQFSNSRSEMNVSTLELGDSALYLCASSLAGHPSGEQYFGPGTRLTVT.

The table lists this clonotype with many counts. The chain employs TRBV24-1 and TRBJ1-5; D is perhaps TRBD1 (6 bases). V shed 4 bases and J shed 3 bases, with 15 bases lying between them. Germline CDR1 and CDR2: KGHDR and SFDVKD. The length of the CDR3 is 16 residues. The CDR3 region is CATSDSTGWNNQPQHF. CDR3 nucleotides: TGTGCCACCAGTGACTCCACAGGGTGGAACAATCAGCCCCAGCATTTT.

This clonotype was found many times. The V call is TRBV14, the J call TRBJ2-7; D is possibly TRBD2 (5 bases). This CDR3 has 13 residues. Germline V CDR1 and CDR2: SGHDN, FVKESK. V lost 8 bases, J lost 4 bases, and 15 bases lay in between. The CDR3 is CASGPIGVYEQYF. CDR3 sequence (DNA): TGTGCCAGCGGGCCGATCGGGGTATACGAGCAGTACTTC.

The rearrangement joins TRBV18 to TRBJ2-7; 11 nucleotides match TRBD2. Germline V gene sequence: CDR1 KGHSH, CDR2 LQKENI. CDR3 size: 13 residues. V gave up 2 bases and J gave up 10 bases; unmatched junction bases: 4. The CDR3 bases are TGTGCCAGCTCACCAAGTACTAGCGGGGGACAGTACTTC. It translates to CASSPSTSGGQYF.

The chain joins TRBV28 to TRBJ1-1; 8 bases map to TRBD1. The V gene end was trimmed by 7 bases and the J gene end by 7 bases; junction bases not matched to a gene: 11. CDR3 size: 14 residues. Germline lookup yields CDR1 MDHEN and CDR2 SYDVKM. CDR3 sequence reads: CASTPSRGLLEAFF. The DNA of the CDR3 is TGTGCCAGCACCCCGAGCAGGGGGCTCCTTGAAGCTTTCTTT. The full variable domain, in which reference TRBV28 and TRBJ1-1 provide the parts outside the CDR3, is DVKVTQSSRYLVKRTGEKVFLECVQDMDHENMFWYRQDPGLGLRLIYFSYDVKMKEKGDIPEGYSVSREKKERFSLILESASTNQTSMYLCASTPSRGLLEAFFGQGTRLTVV.

In this sample, this clonotype turned up many times. This rearrangement joins TRBV20-1 to TRBJ1-6, with D tentatively TRBD1 (6 bases). CDR1 is DFQATT and CDR2 is SNEGSKA in the germline V gene (reference sequence). The CDR3 is made up of 15 amino acids. Trimming removed 6 bases from V and 4 bases from J, with 16 bases in between. CDR3 protein: CSARPARGYNSPLHF. CDR3 sequence (DNA): TGCAGTGCCAGGCCCGCCAGGGGTTATAATTCACCCCTCCACTTT.

This clonotype came up many times. This sequence joins TRBV10-3 and TRBJ2-7; TRBD2 aligns across 13 bases. V lost 4 bases to trimming and J lost 0 bases; unmatched junction nucleotides: 12. The length of the CDR3 is 19 residues. Germline assignment: CDR1 ENHRY and CDR2 SYGVKD. DNA of the CDR3: TGTGCCATCAGTGGACCGGCACCCAGGACTAGCGGGAGCTCCTACGAGCAGTACTTC. This encodes CAISGPAPRTSGSSYEQYF.

This clonotype has more than one count but fewer than ten. The chain uses TRBV28 and TRBJ1-1; no firm D call. The CDR3 runs to 13 residues. The V end lost 6 bases, the J end lost 5 bases, and 13 bases lay between the germline ends. The V gene's germline CDR1 is MDHEN and CDR2 SYDVKM. CDR3 in DNA: TGTGCCAGCAGCAACCCCGGCAGGACTGAAGCTTTCTTT. Translated: CASSNPGRTEAFF.

Many counts were recorded for this clonotype. The chain employs TRBV9 and TRBJ2-2; D is undetermined. The CDR3 contains 14 residues. V was cut by 2 bases and J by 6 bases, with 11 bases left in between. CDR1 and CDR2 from the germline V gene are SGDLS and YYNGEE. In DNA form, the CDR3 reads TGTGCCAGCAGCGTGACACGAGTCTCCGGGGAGCTGTTTTTT. This translates into CASSVTRVSGELFF.

This clonotype was seen many times. A junction end diverges from the germline sequence, so it may reflect a read error. CDR3 loop: CASSLAGNYGYTF. CDR3 bases: TGTGCCAGCAGCTTAGCTGGGAACTATGGCTACACCTTC. This chain joins TRBV5-1 and TRBJ1-2, with D uncertain. Germline assignment: CDR1 SGHRS and CDR2 YFSETQ. This CDR3 region has 13 residues.

In this sample, this clonotype turned up once. The genes are TRBV20-1 and TRBJ1-5; no firm D call. The V and J ends lost 4 bases and 7 bases respectively, with 23 bases between them. The CDR3 runs to 16 residues. Germline V gene lookup returns CDR1 DFQATT and CDR2 SNEGSKA (reference sequence). The CDR3 here is CSAISGRALSGQPQHF. The CDR3 DNA reads TGCAGTGCTATCAGCGGGAGGGCCTTGAGCGGGCAGCCCCAGCATTTT.